This T cell receptor beta chain was retrieved from a study of metastatic and nonmetastatic thyroid tumors. About the research overall: The study looked at repertoires side by side in blood and in tumor or nodule tissue from malignant and benign thyroid patients.

There were no patients who had received any treatment before thyroid surgery. The germline gives CDR1 MNHNS, CDR2 SASEGT. The CDR3 length is 11 residues. Trimming took 8 bases from V and 6 from J, leaving 11 bases between them. Source study methods: The authors used CDR3 differences across clinicopathological groups to build a distant-metastasis classifier for papillary thyroid cancer. TCRdb re-called the PCR reads with MiXCR. In this record, the V and J calls reflect TCRdb's handling and not the investigators' own analysis. The sample shows more than 25,000 clones, 20% to 25% of them seen only once. This clonotype was obtained from a male donor with papillary thyroid cancer or a benign thyroid nodule (not recorded which). Some clones in this sample may be carry-over from other donors' samples. The gene calls are TRBV6-1 and TRBJ2-7; D is undetermined. The specimen sequenced was blood. The DNA of the CDR3 is TGTGCCAGCTCCGGTAATTCCGAGCAGTACTTC. Encoded protein: CASSGNSEQYF.